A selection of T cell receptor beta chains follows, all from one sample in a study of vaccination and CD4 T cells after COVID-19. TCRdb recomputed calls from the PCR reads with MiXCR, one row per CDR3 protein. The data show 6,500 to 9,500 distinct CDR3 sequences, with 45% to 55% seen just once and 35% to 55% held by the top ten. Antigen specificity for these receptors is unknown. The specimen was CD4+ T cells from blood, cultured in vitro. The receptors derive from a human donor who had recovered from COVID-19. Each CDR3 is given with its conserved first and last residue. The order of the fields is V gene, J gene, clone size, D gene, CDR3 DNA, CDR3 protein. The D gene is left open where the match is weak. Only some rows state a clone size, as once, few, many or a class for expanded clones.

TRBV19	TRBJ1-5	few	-	TGTGCCAGTAGGCGAAGCGGGGCCCTGAATCAGCCCCAGCATTTT	CASRRSGALNQPQHF
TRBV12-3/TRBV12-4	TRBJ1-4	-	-	TGTGCCAGCAGCCCCGGGACACCGGATGAAAAACTGTTTTTT	CASSPGTPDEKLFF
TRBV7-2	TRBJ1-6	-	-	TGTGCCAGCAGCGCCCGGACCATGGGAAATTCACCCCTCCACTTT	CASSARTMGNSPLHF
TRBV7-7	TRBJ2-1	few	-	TGTGCCAGCAGCTTAGGTAGGACGCTGACTTACAATGAGCAGTTTTTC	CASSLGRTLTYNEQFF
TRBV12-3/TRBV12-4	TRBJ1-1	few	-	TGTGCCAGCAGTCGTGCCGGTCGGGGACTAAGGTTGGGGAACACTGAAGCTTTCTTT	CASSRAGRGLRLGNTEAFF
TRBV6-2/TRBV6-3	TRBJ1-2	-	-	TGTGCCAGCAGTCCCCCTTACACCACAACCTATGGCTACACCTTC	CASSPPYTTTYGYTF
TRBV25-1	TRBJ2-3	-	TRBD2	TGTGCCAGCAGTGTGCGGGGGGGCACAGATACGCAGTATTTT	CASSVRGGTDTQYF
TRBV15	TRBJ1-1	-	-	TGTGCCACCAGCAGAGATCGAGGGATGGAAGCTTTCTTT	CATSRDRGMEAFF
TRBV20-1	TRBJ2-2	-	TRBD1	TGCAGTGCTAGGAGAAGACAGGGGGAGAACGGGGAGCTGTTTTTT	CSARRRQGENGELFF
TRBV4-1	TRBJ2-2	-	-	TGCGCCAGCAGCCAAGATCAGGGTATCACCGGGGAGCTGTTTTTT	CASSQDQGITGELFF
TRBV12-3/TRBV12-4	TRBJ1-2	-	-	TGTGCCAGCAGCCGGGGGGGATACAGTAACTATGGCTACACCTTC	CASSRGGYSNYGYTF
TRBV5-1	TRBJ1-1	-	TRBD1	TGCGCCAGCAGCTTGGACCCAGGGGGCACTGAAGCTTTCTTT	CASSLDPGGTEAFF
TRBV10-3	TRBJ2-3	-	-	TGTGCCATCAAGGAGGGGGCGGGGACAGATACGCAGTATTTT	CAIKEGAGTDTQYF
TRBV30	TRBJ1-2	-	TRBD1	TGTGCCTGGAGTGTACAGACAGGGAGGAGCTATGGCTACACCTTC	CAWSVQTGRSYGYTF
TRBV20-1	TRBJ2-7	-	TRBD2	TGCAGTGCTAGCGGAAGACTAGCGGGGGCCTACGAGCAGTACTTC	CSASGRLAGAYEQYF
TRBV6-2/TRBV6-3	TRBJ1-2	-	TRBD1	TGTGCCAGCAGTTCCATGACAGGGGGCACTGGCTACACCTTC	CASSSMTGGTGYTF
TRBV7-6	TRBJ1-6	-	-	TGTGCCAGCAGCTTAGTTATTAGGCCGGAAGGGAATTCACCCCTCCACTTT	CASSLVIRPEGNSPLHF
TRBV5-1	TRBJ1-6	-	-	TGCGCCAGCAGCCCTCCAAACCTTAATTCACCCCTCCACTTT	CASSPPNLNSPLHF
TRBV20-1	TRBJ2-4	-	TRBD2	TGCAGTGCTAGGGAAGGACTAGCGGGGAGCAAAAACATTCAGTACTTC	CSAREGLAGSKNIQYF
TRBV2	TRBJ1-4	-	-	TGTGCCAGCAGTGACCAGGGTTTGGGTGAAAAACTGTTTTTT	CASSDQGLGEKLFF
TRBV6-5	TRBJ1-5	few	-	TGTGCCAGCAGTTACTCGGGGGTAAATCAGCCCCAGCATTTT	CASSYSGVNQPQHF
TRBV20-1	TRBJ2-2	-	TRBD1	TGCAGTGCTAGAGCGACGGACAGGGGTGACACCGGGGAGCTGTTTTTT	CSARATDRGDTGELFF
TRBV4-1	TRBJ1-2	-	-	TGCGCCAGCAGCCATACTAAGGGTGGCTACACCTTC	CASSHTKGGYTF
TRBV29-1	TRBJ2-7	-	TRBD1	TGCAGCGTCAAACCGGGACAGGGGGCATATGAGCAGTACTTC	CSVKPGQGAYEQYF
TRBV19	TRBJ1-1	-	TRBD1	TGTGCCAGTAGGGAAACAGGGGACACTGAAGCTTTCTTT	CASRETGDTEAFF
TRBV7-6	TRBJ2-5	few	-	TGTGCTAGCAGCTTATCACAGACTACCGCGGAGACCCAGTACTTC	CASSLSQTTAETQYF
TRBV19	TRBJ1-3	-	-	TGTGCCAGCGCAAGGGGCGGATTTAGCTCTGGAAACACCATATATTTT	CASARGGFSSGNTIYF
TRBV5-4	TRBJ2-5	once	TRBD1	TGTGCCAGCAGCCCGGGACAGCTCCAAGAGACCCAGTACTTC	CASSPGQLQETQYF
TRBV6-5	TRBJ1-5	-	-	TGTGCCAGCAGTTACTCGAGAGATCAGCCCCAGCATTTT	CASSYSRDQPQHF
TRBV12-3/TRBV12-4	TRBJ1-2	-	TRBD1	TGTGCCAGCACCCCCCGGGACAGTGGAAGCTATGGCTACACCTTC	CASTPRDSGSYGYTF
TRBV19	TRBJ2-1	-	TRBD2	TGTGCCAGTAGTATTGGGCTAGCGGGAGCGAATGAGCAGTTCTTC	CASSIGLAGANEQFF
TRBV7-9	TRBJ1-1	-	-	TGTGCCAGCAGCTTTGGCCCAATGAACACTGAAGCTTTCTTT	CASSFGPMNTEAFF
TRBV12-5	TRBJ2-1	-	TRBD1	TGTGCTAGTGGCCCACAGGGGGTTCGGTACAATGAGCAGTTCTTC	CASGPQGVRYNEQFF
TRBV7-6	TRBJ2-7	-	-	TGTGCCAGCAGCTTAATCCCGGGACACCGGGACGAGCAGTACTTC	CASSLIPGHRDEQYF
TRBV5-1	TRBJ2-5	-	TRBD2	TGCGCCAGCAGCTTGGAGACTAGCGGGGTTTTCCAAGAGACCCAGTACTTC	CASSLETSGVFQETQYF